Included here is one TCR beta chain sequence, with context. Antigen specificity is unknown. With 60 Vbeta and 13 Jbeta primers, the PCR was carried out. Only in-frame clones appear in the TCRdb table, and some are missing; sequencing was by immunoSEQ multiplex PCR. Altogether roughly 140,000 clones are present, around three quarters being singletons, with the ten largest covering about 2.9%. The data were obtained in a study of cytomegalovirus exposure and HLA in healthy donors. Study results and limitations: The authors confirmed in vitro that a few CMV-associated chains were specific for CMV antigens.

CDR3 length equals 15 residues. Germline V gene data show CDR1 as SGHTA and CDR2 as FQGNSA. The V and J ends lost 1 base and 7 bases, in that order; junction bases with no gene match: 10. The specimen sequenced was PBMCs. This chain connects TRBV7-2 to TRBJ2-7; TRBD2 matches 7 bases. The source is a man aged 35 to 55 in good health and CMV-seropositive. The CDR3 DNA sequence: TGTGCCAGCAGCTTAGATCGCCTAGCGGCTGTTGAGCAGTACTTC. Protein product: CASSLDRLAAVEQYF.